The TCR beta chain described here comes from a study of human thymus T cells. The source of the thymus tissue was resections taken during corrective heart surgery. V was pared by 3 bases and J by 6 bases, with 11 bases between. The CDR3 spans 13 residues. From germline, CDR1 is MDHEN and CDR2 SYDVKM. Profiled with immunoSEQ multiplex PCR; TCRdb holds only in-frame clones, not every one. The sample records some 120,000 clones, around 94% being singletons. Material for sequencing was thymus tissue. The sequence came from a boy under two years old with a congenital heart defect but otherwise immunologically healthy. V usage is TRBV28 and J usage is TRBJ1-2; TRBD1 might be the D (6 bases). This chain's CDR3 is CASSFPQGDGYTF. The CDR3 DNA follows: TGTGCCAGCAGTTTTCCACAGGGTGATGGCTACACCTTC.